What follows describes a single TCR beta chain. Its antigen remains unidentified. These data belong to a study of shared clonotypes between healthy human individuals. Per the original methods: Because ImmunoSEQ provided only junction sequences with no quality scores, the filtering differed. Libraries were prepared by immunoSEQ multiplex PCR; TCRdb keeps only in-frame clonotypes and omits some of them. The D gene and trimming were derived from the DNA, and the V and J assignments and clone size from that table. The data contain 490,000 or so clones, 79% of them singletons. Notes on the study in general: Clonotype sharing among donors, it was expected, would be affected by sequencing depth.

The CDR3 sequence is 14 residues long. The germline gives CDR1 SGHVS, CDR2 FQNEAQ. Trimming cost V 4 bases and J 8 bases, with 15 bases left between them. V and J are TRBV7-8 and TRBJ2-1; no definite D call. The sequencing input was PBMCs. This clonotype was sampled from a woman between 40 and 50 years old in good health. Some clones in this sample may be carry-over from other donors' samples. The DNA for the CDR3 is TGTGCCAGCAGCTCGGGCCCCCATGGGGATGAGCAGTTCTTC. It translates to CASSSGPHGDEQFF.